These T cell receptor beta chains were read from a single sample in a study of T cells in Graves' hyperthyroidism and ophthalmopathy. A single record per CDR3 protein comes from TCRdb applying MiXCR to the multiplex PCR reads. The sample records 490,000 or so distinct CDR3 sequences, about 16% being singletons. Sequencing used blood. The receptors derive from a woman in her twenties or thirties with Graves' ophthalmopathy. The CDR3 runs from the conserved cysteine through the conserved F or W. D genes are given only for firm matches. Clone sizes are given selectively: once, few, many, or a class where the clone is expanded.

clone_size	v_call	j_call	d_call	cdr3_nt	cdr3_aa
-	TRBV5-1	TRBJ2-5	TRBD1	TGCGCCAGCAGCTTTTGGGCTAGGGGGCCCCAAGAGACCCAGTACTTC	CASSFWARGPQETQYF
many	TRBV7-2	TRBJ2-7	-	TGTGCCAGCAGCCTACTCAGGGACTCCTACGAGCAGTACTTC	CASSLLRDSYEQYF
many	TRBV28	TRBJ2-1	TRBD2	TGTGCCAGCAGTTCTCTTGGCGGGAGTGTGAATGAGCAGTTCTTC	CASSSLGGSVNEQFF
few	TRBV5-6	TRBJ2-2	TRBD2	TGTGCCAGCAGCCGTGGGCCCAAGCCTGGGGGGGACACCGGGGAGCTGTTTTTT	CASSRGPKPGGDTGELFF
many	TRBV7-9	TRBJ2-1	-	TGTGCCAGCAGCTTTTACGTCGGGACGGTAACTAATGAGCAGTTCTTC	CASSFYVGTVTNEQFF
-	TRBV5-1	TRBJ2-1	-	TGCGCCGGCAGTTTCTACAATGAGCAGTTCTTC	CAGSFYNEQFF
many	TRBV27	TRBJ2-1	-	TGTGCCAGCCAATGGTCGGCTAGCAGCTACAATGAGCAGTTCTTC	CASQWSASSYNEQFF
few	TRBV19	TRBJ1-4	-	TGTGCCAGTAAGGCAGGAGGTTTCACTAATGAAAAACTGTTTTTT	CASKAGGFTNEKLFF
many	TRBV20-1	TRBJ1-3	-	TGCAGTGCTCTTGGAAGGGCAGCAGGAGATGGAAACACCATATATTTT	CSALGRAAGDGNTIYF
few	TRBV20-1	TRBJ1-5	TRBD1	TGCAGTGCCGCCCCCGGGACAGGGAATCAGCCCCAGCATTTT	CSAAPGTGNQPQHF
few	TRBV6-6	TRBJ2-2	-	TGTGCCAGCAGTTACTCTAGGACAGCTTCCACCGGGGAGCTGTTTTTT	CASSYSRTASTGELFF
few	TRBV7-3	TRBJ1-5	TRBD1	TGTGCCAGCAGCTTAATAGGCCACCGGACAGGGGCAGGGAATCAGCCCCAGCATTTT	CASSLIGHRTGAGNQPQHF
few	TRBV29-1	TRBJ1-2	-	TGCAGCGTTCTAACCGGGAGGGAATATGGCTACACCTTC	CSVLTGREYGYTF
once	TRBV7-9	TRBJ2-1	-	TGTGCCGGGGGGGCTGGCCGGAATGAGCAGTTCTTC	CAGGAGRNEQFF
many	TRBV5-1	TRBJ1-2	TRBD1	TGCGCCAGCAGCTTGTCTTACGACAGGGGTGACTATGGCTACACCTTC	CASSLSYDRGDYGYTF
many	TRBV7-2	TRBJ2-7	-	TGTGCCAGCAGCTCAACCCGGCGACGGGGGAGCTGGGACGAGCAGTACTTC	CASSSTRRRGSWDEQYF
-	TRBV11-2	TRBJ2-3	-	TGTGCCAGCACCTTCACCACAGATACGCAGTATTTT	CASTFTTDTQYF
-	TRBV28	TRBJ1-2	-	TGTGCCAGCAGTTTTAGGAGTAACTATGGCTGCACCTTC	CASSFRSNYGCTF
many	TRBV3-1	TRBJ2-2	-	TGTGCCAGCAGCCCCGAACGGATGAACACCGGGGAGCTGTTTTTT	CASSPERMNTGELFF
-	TRBV6-1	TRBJ2-3	TRBD2	TGTGCCAGCGGACTAGCGGGAGTTGGGGATACGCAGTATTTT	CASGLAGVGDTQYF
-	TRBV20-1	TRBJ2-7	TRBD2	TGCAGTGCAATGAGGGGGACTAGCGGGAGTAATGAGCAGTACTTC	CSAMRGTSGSNEQYF
few	TRBV7-2	TRBJ2-4	TRBD1	TGTGCCAGCAGCACCCGGACAGGGCTGGCCAAAAACATTCAGTACTTC	CASSTRTGLAKNIQYF
many	TRBV7-2	TRBJ2-1	-	TGTGCCAGCAGCTTTCGGTCTCTCTGGCGTGACAATGAGCAGTTCTTC	CASSFRSLWRDNEQFF
many	TRBV5-1	TRBJ2-1	TRBD2	TGCGCCAGCAGTCCCGCCGGGGGGAGAAGCAATGAGCAGTTCTTC	CASSPAGGRSNEQFF
-	TRBV7-6	TRBJ2-7	-	TGTGCCAGCAGCTCCGGGACGATCGAGCAGTACTTC	CASSSGTIEQYF
many	TRBV2	TRBJ2-7	TRBD1	TGTGCCAGCAGGAAGGGGGGGACAGGGATCTACGAGCAGTACTTC	CASRKGGTGIYEQYF
many	TRBV6-1	TRBJ1-5	-	TGTGCCAGCAGTGTGTTCACCGCTCTGGAGCCCCAGCATTTT	CASSVFTALEPQHF
many	TRBV3-1	TRBJ1-5	-	TGTGCCAGCAGCCAAGGACACAATCAGCCCCAGCATTTT	CASSQGHNQPQHF
many	TRBV7-9	TRBJ2-7	-	TGTGCCAGCAGCTTGGGACCTCTAGACCTACTCTACGAGCAGTACTTC	CASSLGPLDLLYEQYF
few	TRBV6-1	TRBJ1-2	-	TGTGCCAGCAGGCGACCGGCAGGGTATGGCTACACCTTC	CASRRPAGYGYTF
many	TRBV6-2/TRBV6-3	TRBJ2-1	TRBD1	TGTGCCAGCCAGGGACAGGGGAGATACAATGAGCAGTTCTTC	CASQGQGRYNEQFF
few	TRBV5-1	TRBJ1-1	-	TGCGCCAGCAGCTTCCCAGGACGGGGGACCACTGAAGCTTTCTTT	CASSFPGRGTTEAFF
few	TRBV29-1	TRBJ1-1	-	TGCAGCGTTGAATGGGGGCTGGAGGGACGAACTGAAGCTTTCTTT	CSVEWGLEGRTEAFF
many	TRBV27	TRBJ2-7	TRBD1	TGTGCCAGCATGGTACTGGGGACAGGACATACCTACGAGCAGTACTTC	CASMVLGTGHTYEQYF
-	TRBV29-1	TRBJ2-7	TRBD2	TGCAGCGCCGGGACTAGCGGGAATCGGGGCGAGCAGTACTTC	CSAGTSGNRGEQYF
few	TRBV4-2	TRBJ2-1	TRBD2	TGTGCCAGCGGTTCTAGCGGACCCTACAATGAGCAGTTCTTC	CASGSSGPYNEQFF
-	TRBV18	TRBJ1-2	-	TGTGCCAGCTCACCCGGTCCGGCAGGGTCCCTCAAAAACTATGGCTACACCTTC	CASSPGPAGSLKNYGYTF
many	TRBV6-5	TRBJ1-5	-	TGTGCCAGCAGTTACTCGGGGCTTCAGCCCCAGCATTTT	CASSYSGLQPQHF
few	TRBV6-5	TRBJ2-7	-	TGTGCCAGCAGTTACGCCTTACGGAGCTCCTACGAGCAGTACTTC	CASSYALRSSYEQYF
-	TRBV7-9	TRBJ1-2	TRBD1	TGTGCCAGCAGTCCCTCGGCCGGGACAGGACTCTATGGCTACACCTTC	CASSPSAGTGLYGYTF